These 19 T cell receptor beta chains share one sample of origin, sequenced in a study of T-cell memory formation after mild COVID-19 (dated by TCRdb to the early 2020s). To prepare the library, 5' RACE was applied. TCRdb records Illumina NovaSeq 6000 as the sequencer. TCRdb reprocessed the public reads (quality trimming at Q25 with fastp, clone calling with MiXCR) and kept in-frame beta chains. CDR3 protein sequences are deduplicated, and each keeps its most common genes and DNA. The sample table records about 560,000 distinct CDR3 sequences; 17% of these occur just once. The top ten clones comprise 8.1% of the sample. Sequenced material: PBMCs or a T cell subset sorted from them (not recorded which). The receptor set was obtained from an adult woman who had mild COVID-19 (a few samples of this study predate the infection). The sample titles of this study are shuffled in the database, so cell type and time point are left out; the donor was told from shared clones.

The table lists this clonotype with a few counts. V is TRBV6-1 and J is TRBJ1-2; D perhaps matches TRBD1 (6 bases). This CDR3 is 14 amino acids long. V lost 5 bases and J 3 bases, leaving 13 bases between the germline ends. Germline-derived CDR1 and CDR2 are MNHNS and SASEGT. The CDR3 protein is CASSPDRFHYGYTF. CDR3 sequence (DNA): TGTGCCAGCAGTCCGGACAGATTCCACTATGGCTACACCTTC.

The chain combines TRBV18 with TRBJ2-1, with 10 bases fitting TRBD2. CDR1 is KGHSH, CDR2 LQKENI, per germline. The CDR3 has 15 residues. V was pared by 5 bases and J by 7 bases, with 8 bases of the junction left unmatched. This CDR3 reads CASSSLAGLWNEQFF. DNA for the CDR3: TGTGCCAGCTCATCACTAGCGGGACTATGGAATGAGCAGTTCTTC.

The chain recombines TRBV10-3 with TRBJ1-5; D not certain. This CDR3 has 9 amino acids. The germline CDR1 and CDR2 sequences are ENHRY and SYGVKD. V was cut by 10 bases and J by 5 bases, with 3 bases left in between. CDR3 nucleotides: TGTGCCACACATCAGCCCCAGCATTTT. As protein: CATHQPQHF.

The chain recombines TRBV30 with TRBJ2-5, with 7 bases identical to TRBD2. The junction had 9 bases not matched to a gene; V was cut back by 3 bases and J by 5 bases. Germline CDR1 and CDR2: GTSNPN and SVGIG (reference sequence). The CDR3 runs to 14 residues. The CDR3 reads CAWSAGTTEETQYF. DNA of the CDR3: TGTGCCTGGAGCGCCGGGACTACGGAGGAGACCCAGTACTTC.

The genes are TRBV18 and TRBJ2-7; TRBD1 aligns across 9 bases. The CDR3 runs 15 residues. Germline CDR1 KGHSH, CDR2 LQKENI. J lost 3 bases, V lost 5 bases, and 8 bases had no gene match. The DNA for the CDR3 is TGTGCCAGCTCATCTATCCCGGGACAGGGCTACGAGCAGTACTTC. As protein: CASSSIPGQGYEQYF.

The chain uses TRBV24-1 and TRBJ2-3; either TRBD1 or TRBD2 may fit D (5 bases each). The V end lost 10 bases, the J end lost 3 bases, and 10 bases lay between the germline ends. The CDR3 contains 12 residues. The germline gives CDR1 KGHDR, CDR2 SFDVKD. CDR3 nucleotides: TGTGCCACAGGGACCGTTACAGATACGCAGTATTTT. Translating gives CATGTVTDTQYF.

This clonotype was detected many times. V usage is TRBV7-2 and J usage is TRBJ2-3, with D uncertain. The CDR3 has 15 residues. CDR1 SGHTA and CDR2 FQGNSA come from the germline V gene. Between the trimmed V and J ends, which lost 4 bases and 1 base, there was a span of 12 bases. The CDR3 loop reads CASSSPTLRTDTQYF. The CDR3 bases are TGTGCCAGCAGCTCCCCAACTCTTCGCACAGATACGCAGTATTTT. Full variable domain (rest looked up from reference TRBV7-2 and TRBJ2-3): GAGVSQSPSNKVTEKGKDVELRCDPISGHTALYWYRQSLGQGLEFLIYFQGNSAPDKSGLPSDRFSAERTGGSVSTLTIQRTQQEDSAVYLCASSSPTLRTDTQYFGPGTRLTVL.

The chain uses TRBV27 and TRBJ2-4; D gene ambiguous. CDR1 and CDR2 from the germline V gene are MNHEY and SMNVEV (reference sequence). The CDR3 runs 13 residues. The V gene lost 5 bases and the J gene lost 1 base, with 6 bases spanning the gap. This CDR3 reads CASSEQAKNIQYF. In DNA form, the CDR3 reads TGTGCCAGCAGTGAGCAGGCCAAAAACATTCAGTACTTC.

Here the CDR3 reads CASSPGAGPQFF. Written as DNA, the CDR3 is TGTGCCAGCTCACCGGGGGCAGGCCCACAGTTCTTC. The rearrangement uses TRBV18 and TRBJ2-1; possibly TRBD1 for D (6 bases). V lost 3 bases and J 13 bases, leaving 13 bases between the germline ends. Per germline, CDR1 KGHSH and CDR2 LQKENI. The CDR3 has 12 residues.

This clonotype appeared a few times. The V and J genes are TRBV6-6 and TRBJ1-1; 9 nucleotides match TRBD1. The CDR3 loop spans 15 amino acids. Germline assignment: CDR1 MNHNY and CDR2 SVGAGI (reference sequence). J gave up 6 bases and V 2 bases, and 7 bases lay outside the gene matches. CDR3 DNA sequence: TGTGCCAGCAGTTACGGGGAACAGGGGGCCGCTGAAGCTTTCTTT. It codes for CASSYGEQGAAEAFF.

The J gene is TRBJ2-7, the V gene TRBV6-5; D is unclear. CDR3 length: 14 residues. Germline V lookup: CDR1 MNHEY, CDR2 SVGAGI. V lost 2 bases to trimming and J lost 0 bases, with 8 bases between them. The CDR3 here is CASSYGPSSYEQYF. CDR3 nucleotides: TGTGCCAGCAGTTACGGGCCTAGCTCCTACGAGCAGTACTTC.

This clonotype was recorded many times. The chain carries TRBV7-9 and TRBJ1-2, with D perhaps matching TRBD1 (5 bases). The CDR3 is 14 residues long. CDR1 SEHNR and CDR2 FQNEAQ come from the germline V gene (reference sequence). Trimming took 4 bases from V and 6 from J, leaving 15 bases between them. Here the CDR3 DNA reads TGTGCCAGCAGCTCCATCAGGGAAACGAATGGCTACACCTTC. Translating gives CASSSIRETNGYTF.

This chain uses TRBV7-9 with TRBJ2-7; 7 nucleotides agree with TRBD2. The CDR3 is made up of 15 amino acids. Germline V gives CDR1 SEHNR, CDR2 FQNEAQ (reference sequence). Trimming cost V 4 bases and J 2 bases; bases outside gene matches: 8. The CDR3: CASSSWKAGAYEQYF. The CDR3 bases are TGTGCCAGCAGCTCATGGAAGGCGGGGGCCTACGAGCAGTACTTC.

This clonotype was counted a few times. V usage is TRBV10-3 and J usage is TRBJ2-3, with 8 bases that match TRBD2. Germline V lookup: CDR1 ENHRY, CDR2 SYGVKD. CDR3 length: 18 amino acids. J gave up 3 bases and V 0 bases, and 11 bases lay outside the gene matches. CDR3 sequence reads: CAISESVLKRGRTDTQYF. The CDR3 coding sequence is TGTGCCATCAGTGAGTCGGTTCTGAAGCGGGGGAGGACAGATACGCAGTATTTT.

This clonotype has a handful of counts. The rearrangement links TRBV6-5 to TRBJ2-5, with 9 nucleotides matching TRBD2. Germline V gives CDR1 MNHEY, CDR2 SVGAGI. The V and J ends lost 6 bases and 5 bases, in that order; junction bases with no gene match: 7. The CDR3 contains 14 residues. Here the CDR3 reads CASSPSGTWETQYF. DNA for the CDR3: TGTGCCAGCAGCCCTAGCGGGACTTGGGAGACCCAGTACTTC.

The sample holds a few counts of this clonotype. The CDR3 DNA reads as TGTGCCAGCAGCTTATCAGGGGCTTCGGGGGCCAACGTCCTGACTTTC. Translating gives CASSLSGASGANVLTF. This chain connects TRBV7-2 to TRBJ2-6; TRBD1 is a possible D gene (6 bases). CDR3 length equals 16 residues. V was pared by 2 bases and J by 4 bases, with 12 bases between. Germline CDR1 SGHTA, CDR2 FQGNSA.

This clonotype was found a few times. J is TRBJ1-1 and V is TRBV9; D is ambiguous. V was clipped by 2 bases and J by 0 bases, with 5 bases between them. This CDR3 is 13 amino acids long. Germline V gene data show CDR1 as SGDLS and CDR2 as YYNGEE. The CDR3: CASSVVMNTEAFF. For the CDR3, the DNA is TGTGCCAGCAGCGTTGTTATGAACACTGAAGCTTTCTTT.

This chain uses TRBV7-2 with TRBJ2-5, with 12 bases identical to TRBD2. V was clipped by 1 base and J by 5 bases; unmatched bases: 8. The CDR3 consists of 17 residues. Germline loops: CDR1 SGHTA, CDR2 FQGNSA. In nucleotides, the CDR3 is TGTGCCAGCAGCTTAGGGACTAGCGGGGCGAAGGATGAGACCCAGTACTTC. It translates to CASSLGTSGAKDETQYF.

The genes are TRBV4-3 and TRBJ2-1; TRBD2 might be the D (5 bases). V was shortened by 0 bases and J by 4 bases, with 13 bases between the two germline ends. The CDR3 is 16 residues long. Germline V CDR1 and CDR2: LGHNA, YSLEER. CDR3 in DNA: TGCGCCAGCAGCCAAGATCGAGGGAACCTATACAATGAGCAGTTCTTC. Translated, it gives CASSQDRGNLYNEQFF.